The 17 T cell receptor beta chains reported below all come from one sample, sequenced in a study of early T cells in non-severe SARS-CoV-2 infection. TCRdb fed the 5' RACE reads into MiXCR, producing one record per CDR3 protein. This sample has some 64,000 distinct CDR3 sequences, with over 20% found just once. This material consisted of whole blood, taken at baseline. These receptors all come from an adult who was a healthcare worker with PCR-confirmed SARS-CoV-2 infection or an uninfected control (not recorded which).

This rearrangement joins TRBV19 to TRBJ2-1; D may match TRBD1 or TRBD2 (5 bases each). This CDR3 is built from 13 residues. CDR1 is LNHDA and CDR2 is SQIVND in the germline V gene (reference sequence). V was trimmed by 5 bases and J by 9 bases, leaving 14 bases between them. CDR3 sequence reads: CASSVGRGTEQFF. CDR3 nucleotides: TGTGCCAGTAGTGTGGGACGCGGAACTGAGCAGTTCTTC.

The J gene is TRBJ2-7, the V gene TRBV3-1, with D perhaps matching TRBD2 (5 bases). CDR1 and CDR2 from the germline V gene are LGHDT and YNNKEL (reference sequence). The CDR3 has 13 residues. With 1 base removed from V and 6 bases from J, the gap between germline ends came to 10 bases. CDR3 amino acids: CASSQGLAGEQYF. For the CDR3, the DNA is TGTGCCAGCAGCCAAGGGCTAGCAGGCGAGCAGTACTTC.

This rearrangement joins TRBV29-1 to TRBJ2-7; the D gene is possibly TRBD2 (6 bases). The V end lost 3 bases, the J end lost 4 bases, and 10 bases lay between the germline ends. The CDR3 sequence is 12 residues long. Germline-derived CDR1 and CDR2 are SQVTM and ANQGSEA. CDR3: CSVDSGAYEQYF. CDR3 sequence (DNA): TGCAGCGTTGATTCGGGAGCGTACGAGCAGTACTTC.

This clonotype was counted between two and nine times. V gene TRBV7-6 combines with J gene TRBJ2-1; D uncertain. Trimming removed 6 bases from V and 7 bases from J, with 10 bases in between. CDR1 and CDR2 from the germline V gene are SGHVS and FNYEAQ. The CDR3 runs 12 residues. The CDR3 DNA follows: TGTGCCAGCAGTCTGGGCTCGAATGAGCAGTTCTTC. Protein sequence: CASSLGSNEQFF.

This clonotype has a handful of counts. The chain recombines TRBV7-3 with TRBJ2-1, with 7 bases fitting TRBD2. From germline, CDR1 is SGHTA and CDR2 FQGTGA. There are 13 residues in the CDR3. Trimming cost V 5 bases and J 5 bases; bases outside gene matches: 3. This chain's CDR3 is CASSHGRHNEQFF. CDR3 in DNA: TGTGCCAGCAGCCACGGGAGGCACAATGAGCAGTTCTTC.

In this sample, this clonotype turned up many times. The V gene is TRBV30, the J gene TRBJ1-6, with a tentative D call TRBD1 (5 bases). Looked up from germline, CDR1 is GTSNPN and CDR2 is SVGIG (reference sequence). The ends were cut back, 1 base at V and 9 bases at J, with 13 bases in the middle. This CDR3 is built from 14 residues. DNA of the CDR3: TGTGCCTGGAGTGGGGGGGACTTTCTTTCACCCCTCCACTTT. Residues: CAWSGGDFLSPLHF. Complete variable domain (other parts from reference TRBV30 and TRBJ1-6): SQTIHQWPATLVQPVGSPLSLECTVEGTSNPNLYWYRQAAGRGLQLLFYSVGIGQISSEVPQNLSASRPQDRQFILSSKKLLLSDSGFYLCAWSGGDFLSPLHFGNGTRLTVT.

This clonotype was counted ten times or more. The J gene is TRBJ1-5, the V gene TRBV7-9; maybe TRBD1 (6 bases). Germline V CDR1 and CDR2: SEHNR, FQNEAQ (reference sequence). The CDR3 spans 13 residues. Trimming stripped 3 bases from V and 7 bases from J, with 10 bases between. CDR3 in DNA: TGTGCCAGCAGCTTGGGGGCTGAGCAGCCCCAGCATTTT. Encoded protein: CASSLGAEQPQHF.

This clonotype has at least ten counts. This chain uses TRBV10-2 with TRBJ1-5; D remains unclear. Germline CDR1 WSHSY, CDR2 SAAADI. The ends were cut back, 2 bases at V and 4 bases at J, with 9 bases in the middle. CDR3 length equals 14 residues. Here the CDR3 reads CASSEMGKNQPQHF. The DNA for the CDR3 is TGCGCCAGCAGTGAGATGGGGAAAAATCAGCCCCAGCATTTT.

This clonotype was seen more than once but under ten times. This chain joins TRBV20-1 and TRBJ1-1, with unresolved D. The V gene's germline CDR1 is DFQATT and CDR2 SNEGSKA (reference sequence). CDR3 size: 12 residues. The germline V and J ends were trimmed by 4 bases and 1 base, with 7 bases remaining between them. The CDR3 sequence is CSAKPTNTEAFF. The CDR3 region has the DNA TGCAGTGCTAAACCTACGAACACTGAAGCTTTCTTT.

The chain combines TRBV7-2 with TRBJ2-7; D call uncertain. V gave up 4 bases and J gave up 2 bases, with 18 bases separating them. The germline gives CDR1 SGHTA, CDR2 FQGNSA. This CDR3 has 16 amino acids. The CDR3 coding sequence is TGTGCCAGCAGCTACCCGGGTCCCGGCTTCACCTACGAGCAGTACTTC. Its translation: CASSYPGPGFTYEQYF.

In this sample, this clonotype turned up many times. The V call is TRBV18, the J call TRBJ2-1, with a weak D call TRBD2 (5 bases). The V gene lost 3 bases and the J gene lost 7 bases, with 22 bases spanning the gap. In germline, CDR1 is KGHSH, CDR2 LQKENI. The CDR3 has 17 residues. CDR3 sequence: CASSPPLLEGLWNEQFF. The CDR3, as DNA: TGTGCCAGCTCACCTCCCCTCCTAGAGGGTTTATGGAATGAGCAGTTCTTC.

This chain links TRBV9 with TRBJ1-1; possible D gene TRBD1, 6 bases. V was cut by 3 bases and J by 2 bases, with 8 bases left in between. Germline V gene data show CDR1 as SGDLS and CDR2 as YYNGEE. This CDR3 is built from 13 residues. The CDR3 nucleotides are TGTGCCAGCAGCGCGGGGGCCAACACTGAAGCTTTCTTT. Protein product: CASSAGANTEAFF. Full variable domain (missing parts from reference TRBV9 and TRBJ1-1): DSGVTQTPKHLITATGQRVTLRCSPRSGDLSVYWYQQSLDQGLQFLIQYYNGEERAKGNILERFSAQQFPDLHSELNLSSLELGDSALYFCASSAGANTEAFFGQGTRLTVV.

This clonotype was seen more than once but under ten times. The chain links TRBV7-8 to TRBJ1-1, with TRBD1 as a possible D gene (5 bases). Trimming removed 5 bases at V and 11 bases at J, with 15 bases between. The CDR3 has 12 amino acids. In germline, CDR1 is SGHVS, CDR2 FQNEAQ. DNA of the CDR3: TGTGCCAGCAGCGCAGGGACCCTCGAGGCTTTCTTT. This encodes CASSAGTLEAFF.

Only a few counts were recorded for this clonotype. The chain joins TRBV6-1 to TRBJ2-1; maybe TRBD2 (6 bases). The germline CDR1 and CDR2 sequences are MNHNS and SASEGT. V lost 5 bases and J 4 bases, leaving 15 bases between the germline ends. The CDR3 consists of 15 residues. The CDR3 DNA follows: TGTGCCAGCAGTCCTTCCGGGACTGTTTACAATGAGCAGTTCTTC. It yields the protein CASSPSGTVYNEQFF.

This clonotype was found a few times. The chain recombines TRBV12-3 or TRBV12-4 with TRBJ2-6; the D gene could be TRBD1 or TRBD2 (5 bases each). With 2 bases removed from V and 3 bases from J, the gap between germline ends came to 14 bases. This CDR3 has 17 residues. CDR3 sequence: CASSLSGLDFGANVLTF. CDR3 DNA: TGTGCCAGCAGTTTATCGGGGCTGGACTTTGGGGCCAACGTCCTGACTTTC.

This clonotype was counted between two and nine times. This CDR3 reads CASTTGGYGYTF. CDR3 sequence (DNA): TGTGCCAGCACCACGGGGGGCTATGGCTACACCTTC. The chain employs TRBV12-3 or TRBV12-4 and TRBJ1-2; D perhaps matches TRBD1 (5 bases). This CDR3 comprises 12 residues. The germline V and J ends were trimmed by 7 bases and 4 bases, with 10 bases remaining between them.

This clonotype was picked up many times. The J gene is TRBJ2-2, the V gene TRBV28; 7 positions agree with TRBD2. This CDR3 spans 15 amino acids. In germline, CDR1 is MDHEN, CDR2 SYDVKM. V shed 7 bases, J shed 4 bases, and the junction held 9 bases outside the gene matches. For the CDR3, the DNA is TGTGCCAGCACCCAACCGGGGGGACTCACCGGGGAGCTGTTTTTT. Its protein is CASTQPGGLTGELFF.